The 24 T cell receptor beta chains below all came from one sample that was sequenced in a study of blood T cell repertoires in COVID-19. Clones were read by immunoSEQ multiplex PCR, and TCRdb kept only the in-frame ones, dropping some. Counted here are around 250,000 clones, 75% to 90% occurring once; the ten biggest clones make up roughly 8.6%. Sequencing was carried out using peripheral blood. These receptor sequences come from a human donor in a cohort sampled during active COVID-19.

This chain's CDR3 is CAISSAGTGQGGSYEQYF. Here the CDR3 DNA reads TGTGCCATCAGTTCCGCCGGGACAGGTCAGGGTGGCTCCTACGAGCAGTACTTC. V usage is TRBV10-3 and J usage is TRBJ2-7; 8 nucleotides line up with TRBD1. Trimming removed 5 bases from V and 0 bases from J; junction bases left unmatched: 15. Germline V gene data show CDR1 as ENHRY and CDR2 as SYGVKD. This CDR3 is built from 18 residues.

V is TRBV3-1 (or the pseudogene TRBV3-2) and J is TRBJ2-7, with 7 bases fitting TRBD2. V was clipped by 5 bases and J by 2 bases; unmatched bases: 9. CDR1 and CDR2 from the germline V gene are LGHDT and YNNKEL (reference sequence). The CDR3 consists of 15 residues. The CDR3 coding sequence is TGTGCCAGCAGCGTGCGGGCTAGCGGCACCTACGAGCAGTACTTC. This codes for CASSVRASGTYEQYF.

This rearrangement joins TRBV3-1 (or the pseudogene TRBV3-2) to TRBJ1-1; D remains ambiguous. CDR1 and CDR2 from the germline V gene are LGHDT and YNNKEL (reference sequence). This CDR3 is 15 amino acids long. Trimming took off 1 base at V and 3 bases at J, with 12 bases between the two ends. The CDR3 protein is CASSQGSRADTEAFF. CDR3 nucleotides: TGTGCCAGCAGCCAAGGTAGCAGAGCGGACACTGAAGCTTTCTTT.

The chain uses TRBV6-6 and TRBJ2-5, with a tentative D call TRBD2 (6 bases). Trimming cost V 0 bases and J 4 bases, with 12 bases left between them. The germline gives CDR1 MNHNY, CDR2 SVGAGI (reference sequence). The CDR3 runs to 15 residues. This chain's CDR3 is CASSYSKRGGETQYF. The CDR3 DNA follows: TGTGCCAGCAGTTACTCTAAGAGGGGAGGAGAGACCCAGTACTTC.

The V gene is TRBV7-9, the J gene TRBJ1-2; D not certain. CDR3 length: 17 amino acids. Germline CDR1 reads SEHNR; CDR2 reads FQNEAQ (reference sequence). The ends were cut back, 1 base at V and 0 bases at J, with 15 bases in the middle. This CDR3 reads CASSLDGRSGTNYGYTF. In DNA, the CDR3 is TGTGCCAGCAGCTTAGATGGAAGGTCAGGTACTAACTATGGCTACACCTTC. The whole variable domain, filled in from reference TRBV7-9 and TRBJ1-2, reads DTGVSQNPRHKITKRGQNVTFRCDPISEHNRLYWYRQTLGQGPEFLTYFQNEAQLEKSRLLSDRFSAERPKGSFSTLEIQRTEQGDSAMYLCASSLDGRSGTNYGYTFGSGTRLTVV.

This rearrangement joins TRBV2 to TRBJ2-1; the D gene is possibly TRBD1 (5 bases). Trimming removed 7 bases at V and 4 bases at J, with 11 bases between. The CDR3 sequence is 13 residues long. Germline V gene data show CDR1 as SNHLY and CDR2 as FYNNEI. The CDR3 is CASNPTGYNEQFF. In nucleotides, the CDR3 is TGTGCCAGCAACCCAACAGGATACAATGAGCAGTTCTTC.

V usage is TRBV19 and J usage is TRBJ1-2; TRBD1 matches at 7 bases. V lost 3 bases and J lost 2; bases outside the gene matches: 6. Germline V lookup: CDR1 LNHDA, CDR2 SQIVND (reference sequence). This CDR3 comprises 15 residues. DNA of the CDR3: TGTGCCAGTAGTATTTCGGGACAGACAAACTATGGCTACACCTTC. Amino acid sequence: CASSISGQTNYGYTF.

In DNA, the CDR3 is TGTGCCAGCAGCTTATCTAGCCGAAATGAAAAACTGTTTTTT. Residues: CASSLSSRNEKLFF. This chain joins TRBV7-8 and TRBJ1-4; no clear D gene. Per germline, CDR1 SGHVS and CDR2 FQNEAQ. The CDR3 totals 14 residues. Trimming took off 2 bases at V and 5 bases at J, with 9 bases between the two ends.

The genes are TRBV27 and TRBJ2-2, with 8 bases that match TRBD1. The germline gives CDR1 MNHEY, CDR2 SMNVEV (reference sequence). There are 13 residues in the CDR3. Trimming cost V 4 bases and J 6 bases; bases outside gene matches: 1. The CDR3 spells CASSSGGPGELFF. CDR3 nucleotides: TGTGCCAGCAGTTCAGGGGGCCCCGGGGAGCTGTTTTTT.

This clone has only a few counts. V is TRBV27 and J is TRBJ1-5; the match to TRBD1 covers 7 bases. Germline V gene sequence: CDR1 MNHEY, CDR2 SMNVEV (reference sequence). Trimming removed 4 bases from V and 1 base from J; junction bases left unmatched: 4. The length of the CDR3 is 15 residues. In DNA, the CDR3 is TGTGCCAGCAGTTCCGGGACAGTAAGCAATCAGCCCCAGCATTTT. The encoded protein is CASSSGTVSNQPQHF.

CDR3 sequence: CASAGLFTDTQYF. The CDR3 DNA reads TGTGCCAGCGCGGGCCTTTTCACAGATACGCAGTATTTT. The rearrangement links TRBV12-3 or TRBV12-4 to TRBJ2-3, with a possible D match to TRBD2 (5 bases). V shed 8 bases and J shed 2 bases, with 11 bases lying between them. The CDR3 covers 13 residues.

This chain uses TRBV7-2 with TRBJ1-5; D is unresolved. The CDR3 loop spans 13 amino acids. Germline-derived CDR1 and CDR2 are SGHTA and FQGNSA. V shed 6 bases and J shed 0 bases, with 6 bases lying between them. DNA of the CDR3: TGTGCCAGCAGTCCTTATAGCAATCAGCCCCAGCATTTT. Translating it yields CASSPYSNQPQHF.

The chain links TRBV19 to TRBJ2-5; 8 nucleotides match TRBD1. With V trimmed by 5 bases and J by 5 bases, 10 bases remained unmatched. The germline V gene has CDR1 LNHDA and CDR2 SQIVND (reference sequence). The CDR3 runs to 15 residues. CDR3 DNA sequence: TGTGCCAGTAGTTCTCAAGGGACAGGAGGCGAGACCCAGTACTTC. Encoded protein: CASSSQGTGGETQYF.

The chain has TRBV6-6 and TRBJ2-3; D unclear. V dropped 1 base and J dropped 4 bases, with 9 bases sitting between them. CDR3 length: 14 residues. The germline V gene has CDR1 MNHNY and CDR2 SVGAGI (reference sequence). CDR3 bases: TGTGCCAGCAGTTACTACCGAGGCGCAGATACGCAGTATTTT. Translating it yields CASSYYRGADTQYF.

The chain uses TRBV4-3 and TRBJ2-1; 12 bases agree with TRBD2. Per the germline V gene, CDR1 is LGHNA and CDR2 is YSLEER. V lost 3 bases and J lost 9; bases outside the gene matches: 6. The CDR3 is made up of 15 amino acids. Here the CDR3 DNA reads TGCGCCAGCAGCCACCAACTAGCGGGGGGCACTGAGCAGTTCTTC. Translation gives CASSHQLAGGTEQFF.

This chain links TRBV27 with TRBJ2-1, with 10 bases fitting TRBD2. V lost 6 bases to trimming and J lost 5 bases; unmatched junction nucleotides: 7. The CDR3 runs 15 residues. The germline V gene has CDR1 MNHEY and CDR2 SMNVEV (reference sequence). CDR3 sequence reads: CASRASGSKNNEQFF. CDR3 nucleotides: TGTGCCAGCAGGGCTAGCGGGAGTAAGAACAATGAGCAGTTCTTC.

This rearrangement joins TRBV5-4 to TRBJ2-1; D unclear. Germline lookup yields CDR1 SGHNT and CDR2 YYREEE (reference sequence). Trimming cost V 0 bases and J 4 bases, with 8 bases left between them. The CDR3 consists of 14 residues. CDR3 nucleotides: TGTGCCAGCAGCTTGGCTGGTCTATACAATGAGCAGTTCTTC. Encoded protein: CASSLAGLYNEQFF.

V usage is TRBV19 and J usage is TRBJ1-6; 8 bases line up with TRBD1. The germline gives CDR1 LNHDA, CDR2 SQIVND (reference sequence). The CDR3 covers 14 residues. The V gene end was trimmed by 8 bases and the J gene end by 7 bases; junction bases not matched to a gene: 7. As DNA, the CDR3 is TGTGCCAGTTCCTACAGGGGGAAAAATTCACCCCTCCACTTT. This codes for CASSYRGKNSPLHF.

This clone occurred once. The chain employs TRBV10-3 and TRBJ2-7; 12 bases are a match to TRBD2. From germline, CDR1 is ENHRY and CDR2 SYGVKD. V was clipped by 7 bases and J by 6 bases; unmatched bases: 4. This CDR3 comprises 13 residues. The CDR3 sequence: CAITVLAGGEQYF. The CDR3, as DNA: TGTGCCATCACCGTACTAGCGGGGGGCGAGCAGTACTTC.

Here the CDR3 DNA reads TGTGCCAGCAGCCAACTTAAGACAGGGGAGACCCAGTACTTC. This gives the protein CASSQLKTGETQYF. The chain uses TRBV14 and TRBJ2-5, with 7 bases aligning to TRBD1. CDR1 and CDR2 (germline): SGHDN, FVKESK. The CDR3 covers 14 residues. Trimming took 2 bases from V and 5 from J; bases not matched to a gene: 5.

The J gene is TRBJ1-1, the V gene TRBV4-1; D is unclear. Trimming stripped 3 bases from V and 4 bases from J, with 9 bases between. CDR1 and CDR2 from the germline V gene are MGHRA and YSYEKL. The CDR3 contains 13 residues. The CDR3 here is CASSHGFTTEAFF. DNA for the CDR3: TGCGCCAGCAGCCACGGGTTTACCACTGAAGCTTTCTTT.

The chain uses TRBV14 and TRBJ1-1, with D perhaps TRBD1 (5 bases). Between the trimmed V and J ends, which lost 5 bases and 0 bases, there was a span of 13 bases. Germline CDR1 and CDR2: SGHDN and FVKESK. The CDR3 sequence is 15 residues long. The CDR3 nucleotides read TGTGCCAGCAGCAAAGGGGCAGTCATGAACACTGAAGCTTTCTTT. Protein sequence: CASSKGAVMNTEAFF.

This clone was observed many times. The V and J genes are TRBV11-2 and TRBJ1-3; D perhaps matches TRBD1 (6 bases). This CDR3 has 15 residues. V was clipped by 2 bases and J by 4 bases, with 12 bases between them. The germline V gene encodes CDR1 SGHAT and CDR2 FQNNGV. CDR3 protein: CASSLQGMSGNTIYF. In DNA, the CDR3 is TGTGCCAGCAGCTTACAGGGGATGAGCGGAAACACCATATATTTT.

The chain recombines TRBV7-9 with TRBJ1-1, with D unclear. From germline, CDR1 is SEHNR and CDR2 FQNEAQ (reference sequence). V lost 1 base to trimming and J lost 1 base, with 7 bases between them. The CDR3 consists of 14 residues. In DNA form, the CDR3 reads TGTGCCAGCAGCTTAGACGGCGGGAACACTGAAGCTTTCTTT. Amino acid sequence: CASSLDGGNTEAFF.